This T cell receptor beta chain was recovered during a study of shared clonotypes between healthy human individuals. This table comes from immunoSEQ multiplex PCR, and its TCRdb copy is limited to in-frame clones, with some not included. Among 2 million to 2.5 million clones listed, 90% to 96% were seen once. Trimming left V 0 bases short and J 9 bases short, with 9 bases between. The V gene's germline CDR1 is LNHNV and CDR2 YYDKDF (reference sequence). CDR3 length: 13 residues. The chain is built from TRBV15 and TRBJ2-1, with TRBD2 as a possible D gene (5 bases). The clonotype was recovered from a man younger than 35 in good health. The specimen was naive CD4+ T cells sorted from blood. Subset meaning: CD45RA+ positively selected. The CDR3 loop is CATSRDPGSEQFF. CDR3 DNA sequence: TGTGCCACCAGCAGAGATCCTGGGAGTGAGCAGTTCTTC.